These 29 T cell receptor beta chains were all obtained from the same sample, sequenced in a study of T-cell reconstitution after alpha-beta-depleted transplantation in children. TCRbeta library construction was performed incorporating unique molecular identifiers. TCRdb passed the PCR reads through MiXCR, listing each CDR3 protein once. This table has 600,000 or so distinct CDR3 sequences, 23% appearing once. Sample: PBMCs, mostly from graft donor cells, taken 360 days after TCRalphabeta/CD19-depleted stem cell transplant. The origin of the receptors is a boy in the first two years of life who had a stem cell transplant for acute myeloid leukemia, so the T cells may come from the graft donor.

The rearrangement joins TRBV15 to TRBJ2-6; 7 positions agree with TRBD2. This CDR3 is 16 amino acids long. In germline, CDR1 is LNHNV, CDR2 YYDKDF (reference sequence). V lost 1 base, J lost 1 base, and 1 base stayed unmatched. The CDR3 nucleotides read TGTGCCACCAGCAGAGGCGGGGGATCTGGGGCCAACGTCCTGACTTTC. It is translated as CATSRGGGSGANVLTF.

This clonotype was recorded a few times. The chain links TRBV5-6 to TRBJ1-2; unclear D gene. Trimming removed 7 bases from V and 3 bases from J, with 13 bases in between. There are 13 residues in the CDR3. The germline gives CDR1 SGHDT, CDR2 YYEEEE. Here the CDR3 DNA reads TGTGCCAGCTCGACCGGGCAGGACTATGGCTACACCTTC. It codes for CASSTGQDYGYTF. The whole variable domain, filled in from reference TRBV5-6 and TRBJ1-2, reads DAGVTQSPTHLIKTRGQQVTLRCSPKSGHDTVSWYQQALGQGPQFIFQYYEEEERQRGNFPDRFSGHQFPNYSSELNVNALLLGDSALYLCASSTGQDYGYTFGSGTRLTVV.

This sequence joins TRBV20-1 and TRBJ2-4; 7 bases agree with TRBD2. CDR3 size: 16 residues. CDR1 is DFQATT, CDR2 SNEGSKA, per germline (reference sequence). V shed 5 bases, J shed 0 bases, and the junction held 10 bases outside the gene matches. The CDR3 sequence is CSAGRLAILAKNIQYF. CDR3 nucleotide sequence: TGCAGTGCTGGGCGACTAGCAATACTAGCCAAAAACATTCAGTACTTC.

The chain uses TRBV12-3 or TRBV12-4 and TRBJ2-1; TRBD2 matches at 14 bases. The CDR3 contains 14 residues. With 4 bases clipped from V and 11 bases from J, the junction kept 4 bases outside the gene matches. Here the CDR3 reads CASSSGTSGGQQFF. The CDR3 DNA reads as TGTGCCAGCAGTTCCGGGACTAGCGGGGGCCAGCAGTTCTTC.

This rearrangement joins TRBV20-1 to TRBJ1-1; D gene uncertain. Germline V gives CDR1 DFQATT, CDR2 SNEGSKA (reference sequence). Trimming left V 4 bases short and J 2 bases short, with 5 bases between. This CDR3 is built from 11 residues. The CDR3: CSATPNTEAFF. The CDR3 DNA reads as TGCAGTGCTACACCAAACACTGAAGCTTTCTTT.

The rearrangement uses TRBV10-3 and TRBJ1-5; 7 bases fit TRBD1. The V gene's germline CDR1 is ENHRY and CDR2 SYGVKD. CDR3 size: 16 residues. Losses at the gene ends were 6 bases for V and 4 bases for J; bases not matched to a gene: 12. In DNA form, the CDR3 reads TGTGCCATCAGCTCCGGGACAGCGAAACTAAATCAGCCCCAGCATTTT. It is translated as CAISSGTAKLNQPQHF.

There are a few counts of this clonotype. The V call is TRBV12-3 or TRBV12-4, the J call TRBJ1-5; D not certain. V was cut by 5 bases and J by 2 bases, with 13 bases left in between. The CDR3 consists of 15 residues. CDR3 amino acids: CASSTPRLGNQPQHF. DNA of the CDR3: TGTGCCAGCAGTACCCCCAGGCTAGGCAATCAGCCCCAGCATTTT.

This clonotype was detected many times. This chain joins TRBV6-5 and TRBJ2-5, with a possible D match to TRBD2 (5 bases). Germline V gene lookup returns CDR1 MNHEY and CDR2 SVGAGI. The CDR3 length is 15 residues. Trimming removed 2 bases from V and 2 bases from J, with 12 bases in between. In DNA, the CDR3 is TGTGCCAGCAGTTACGTCCGGGGATTTCAAGAGACCCAGTACTTC. Its protein is CASSYVRGFQETQYF.

The table lists this clonotype with many counts. V gene TRBV5-1 combines with J gene TRBJ1-1, with D unresolved. Trimming cost V 5 bases and J 4 bases, with 6 bases left between them. CDR3 length equals 11 residues. The germline gives CDR1 SGHRS, CDR2 YFSETQ. DNA for the CDR3: TGCGCCAGCAGTGGCAGCACTGAAGCTTTCTTT. Translated, it gives CASSGSTEAFF.

This clonotype was seen ten or more times. The J gene is TRBJ2-3, the V gene TRBV11-3, with 13 positions matching TRBD2. Germline V gene sequence: CDR1 SGHNT, CDR2 YENEEA. With V trimmed by 5 bases and J by 7 bases, 9 bases remained unmatched. The CDR3 runs 16 residues. CDR3 residues: CASSPGGLAGKHTQYF. The CDR3 DNA sequence: TGTGCCAGCAGCCCAGGGGGACTAGCGGGGAAACATACGCAGTATTTT.

In its sample, this clonotype was seen many times. The chain is built from TRBV4-3 and TRBJ1-4; D remains ambiguous. Germline V CDR1 and CDR2: LGHNA, YSLEER. With 1 base removed from V and 8 bases from J, the gap between germline ends came to 8 bases. The CDR3 is 13 amino acids. The CDR3 here is CASSQAQKEKLFF. CDR3 DNA: TGCGCCAGCAGCCAAGCCCAGAAGGAAAAACTGTTTTTT.

CDR3 sequence: CASSLGPQEAGELFF. The CDR3 DNA reads TGTGCCAGCAGCTTGGGTCCTCAGGAGGCCGGGGAGCTGTTTTTT. The V call is TRBV5-6, the J call TRBJ2-2; tentatively, D is TRBD2 (5 bases). Germline V gene lookup returns CDR1 SGHDT and CDR2 YYEEEE. This CDR3 comprises 15 residues. V was trimmed by 0 bases and J by 6 bases, leaving 12 bases between them.

V usage is TRBV12-3 or TRBV12-4 and J usage is TRBJ1-2, with D maybe TRBD1 (5 bases). Trimming shortened V by 4 bases and J by 0 bases, and 15 bases separated the two germline ends. This CDR3 region has 16 residues. CDR3 coding DNA: TGTGCCAGCAGTTACATCTGGGGCCGACCTAACTATGGCTACACCTTC. This codes for CASSYIWGRPNYGYTF.

The chain links TRBV20-1 to TRBJ2-7; D gene uncertain. V dropped 3 bases and J dropped 3 bases, with 9 bases sitting between them. This CDR3 spans 12 amino acids. CDR1 is DFQATT, CDR2 SNEGSKA, per germline (reference sequence). The DNA for the CDR3 is TGCAGTGCTAGCAGGACCAGCTACGAGCAGTACTTC. Amino acids: CSASRTSYEQYF.

This clonotype was seen ten or more times. The rearrangement links TRBV7-8 to TRBJ2-1, with 10 bases fitting TRBD2. Germline V gene data show CDR1 as SGHVS and CDR2 as FQNEAQ. Trimming cost V 1 base and J 3 bases; bases outside gene matches: 3. CDR3 length: 16 amino acids. The CDR3 loop reads CASSLEGTSVYNEQFF. The CDR3, as DNA: TGTGCCAGCAGCTTAGAGGGGACTAGCGTCTACAATGAGCAGTTCTTC.

The table lists this clonotype with many counts. The J gene is TRBJ2-7, the V gene TRBV20-1; weak D call: TRBD1 (6 bases). V was pared by 4 bases and J by 5 bases, with 15 bases between. Germline loops: CDR1 DFQATT, CDR2 SNEGSKA (reference sequence). CDR3 length equals 13 residues. The CDR3 reads CSATATGRNEQYF. CDR3 coding DNA: TGCAGTGCTACCGCGACAGGAAGGAACGAGCAGTACTTC.

In this sample, this clonotype turned up a few times. This sequence joins TRBV20-1 and TRBJ2-7; TRBD1 is a possible D gene (6 bases). With 6 bases removed from V and 2 bases from J, the gap between germline ends came to 11 bases. Per germline, CDR1 DFQATT and CDR2 SNEGSKA (reference sequence). There are 12 residues in the CDR3. The CDR3 loop is CSAEGVTYEQYV. CDR3 coding DNA: TGCAGTGCCGAGGGGGTTACCTACGAGCAGTACGTC.

The chain employs TRBV29-1 and TRBJ2-2; a possible D gene is TRBD1 (6 bases). Germline V gives CDR1 SQVTM, CDR2 ANQGSEA. The CDR3 spans 16 residues. V was pared by 2 bases and J by 0 bases, with 13 bases between. In nucleotides, the CDR3 is TGCAGCGTTGAAAGGACAGCAGGGCCGAACACCGGGGAGCTGTTTTTT. It specifies CSVERTAGPNTGELFF.

This clonotype has a count of ten or more. The rearrangement joins TRBV7-2 to TRBJ2-3; 7 positions match TRBD2. The CDR3 has 15 amino acids. Per the germline V gene, CDR1 is SGHTA and CDR2 is FQGNSA. V was clipped by 4 bases and J by 1 base; unmatched bases: 5. This CDR3 reads CASSYLADRTDTQYF. In DNA, the CDR3 is TGTGCCAGCAGCTACCTAGCGGACCGCACAGATACGCAGTATTTT. Variable domain in full (rest from reference TRBV7-2 and TRBJ2-3): GAGVSQSPSNKVTEKGKDVELRCDPISGHTALYWYRQSLGQGLEFLIYFQGNSAPDKSGLPSDRFSAERTGGSVSTLTIQRTQQEDSAVYLCASSYLADRTDTQYFGPGTRLTVL.

This chain connects TRBV3-1 to TRBJ2-7, with no clear D. Germline V gene data show CDR1 as LGHDT and CDR2 as YNNKEL (reference sequence). There are 13 residues in the CDR3. Trimming removed 0 bases from V and 7 bases from J, with 10 bases in between. CDR3 sequence (DNA): TGTGCCAGCAGCCAAGAGGACGAATGGGAGCAGTACTTC. Protein sequence: CASSQEDEWEQYF.

The chain has TRBV29-1 and TRBJ2-5; the D gene is possibly TRBD2 (7 bases). The CDR3 covers 13 residues. From germline, CDR1 is SQVTM and CDR2 ANQGSEA. Between the trimmed V and J ends, which lost 7 bases and 4 bases, there was a span of 16 bases. The CDR3 DNA reads TGCAGCGCCAGTGGAGGGGGGGCAGAGACCCAGTACTTC. Translated: CSASGGGAETQYF.

The gene calls are TRBV4-1 and TRBJ1-4, with D tentatively TRBD1 (5 bases). Germline V gene sequence: CDR1 MGHRA, CDR2 YSYEKL. The CDR3 runs 14 residues. Trimming took off 1 base at V and 8 bases at J, with 11 bases between the two ends. The CDR3 protein is CASSQATEPEKLFF. The CDR3 coding sequence is TGCGCCAGCAGCCAAGCGACAGAACCCGAAAAACTGTTTTTT.

On this clonotype itself: Given a much more abundant clone one base away, this may be a read error. The rearrangement uses TRBV28 and TRBJ2-1; 8 bases agree with TRBD2. CDR3 length: 12 residues. The germline CDR1 and CDR2 sequences are MDHEN and SYDVKM. DNA of the CDR3: TGTGCCAGCAGCCGGGGGGGGATTGAGCAGGTCTTC. Translation: CASSRGGIEQVF.

This clonotype was recorded many times. V gene TRBV29-1 combines with J gene TRBJ2-5; D uncertain. Germline V gene sequence: CDR1 SQVTM, CDR2 ANQGSEA. The V and J ends lost 3 bases and 4 bases respectively, with 12 bases between them. This CDR3 has 13 amino acids. The DNA of the CDR3 is TGCAGCGTTGAGCTGTCACGGAGAGAGACCCAGTACTTC. Protein: CSVELSRRETQYF.

V usage is TRBV7-9 and J usage is TRBJ2-7; 10 positions match TRBD1. The V gene end was trimmed by 2 bases and the J gene end by 7 bases; junction bases not matched to a gene: 8. CDR3 size: 15 residues. In germline, CDR1 is SEHNR, CDR2 FQNEAQ (reference sequence). CDR3 in amino acids: CASSLSHRDRGEQYF. As DNA, the CDR3 is TGTGCCAGCAGCTTAAGTCACCGGGACAGGGGAGAGCAGTACTTC.

This clonotype appeared many times. The V gene is TRBV12-3 or TRBV12-4, the J gene TRBJ2-7; 7 bases line up with TRBD2. The V segment lost 4 bases and the J segment 2 bases; nucleotides outside the gene matches: 5. There are 14 residues in the CDR3. CDR3 DNA: TGTGCCAGCAGTTCGCGCGGGGGTCCCTACGAGCAGTACTTC. Translating it yields CASSSRGGPYEQYF.

Only a few counts were recorded for this clonotype. The genes are TRBV25-1 and TRBJ1-1; D is undetermined. Per germline, CDR1 MGHDK and CDR2 SYGVNS. Trimming removed 4 bases from V and 3 bases from J, with 12 bases in between. This CDR3 comprises 14 residues. CDR3 protein: CASSARVKDTEAFF. The DNA for the CDR3 is TGTGCCAGCAGTGCGCGGGTTAAGGACACTGAAGCTTTCTTT. Full variable domain (remainder filled in from reference TRBV25-1 and TRBJ1-1): EADIYQTPRYLVIGTGKKITLECSQTMGHDKMYWYQQDPGMELHLIHYSYGVNSTEKGDLSSESTVSRIRTEHFPLTLESARPSHTSQYLCASSARVKDTEAFFGQGTRLTVV.

This clonotype was seen only a few times. This sequence joins TRBV20-1 and TRBJ2-2, with a weak D call TRBD2 (5 bases). The V end was cut by 3 bases, the J end by 4 bases, with 9 bases between. The CDR3 consists of 13 residues. CDR1 and CDR2 from the germline V gene are DFQATT and SNEGSKA (reference sequence). CDR3 sequence reads: CSARRAVTGELFF. The CDR3 nucleotides are TGCAGTGCTAGGAGGGCAGTCACCGGGGAGCTGTTTTTT.

J is TRBJ1-5 and V is TRBV7-2; D not resolved. The V gene's germline CDR1 is SGHTA and CDR2 FQGNSA. This CDR3 has 13 amino acids. V dropped 5 bases and J dropped 5 bases, with 10 bases sitting between them. CDR3 in amino acids: CASSGQPHQPQHF. CDR3 nucleotide sequence: TGTGCCAGCAGCGGGCAGCCCCATCAGCCCCAGCATTTT.